The rows below give T cell receptor beta chains drawn from one sample of a study of memory CD4+ T cells and cytomegalovirus serostatus. Measured with immunoSEQ multiplex PCR; TCRdb has only the in-frame clones, and not every one. In the table there are over 35,000 clones, 60% to 85% of which are singletons. The material sequenced was memory CD4+ T cells from blood. The receptors come from an adult in good health and CMV-seronegative. The CDR3 runs from the conserved cysteine through the conserved F or W. D genes are given only for firm matches. The size entry is marked missing in some rows and otherwise reads once, few, many or a size class.

NA,TRBJ1-1,NA,TRBV11-2,CASSLDSMNTEAFF,TGTGCCAGCAGCTTAGATAGTATGAACACTGAAGCTTTCTTT
NA,TRBJ1-2,NA,TRBV5-6,CASGGPYGDGYTF,TGTGCCAGCGGAGGGCCGTACGGAGATGGCTACACCTTC
NA,TRBJ1-1,NA,TRBV18,CASSPLPEAEAFF,TGTGCCAGCTCACCACTTCCGGAAGCTGAAGCTTTCTTT
NA,TRBJ1-4,NA,TRBV5-8,CASSLITGRAEKLFF,TGTGCCAGCAGCTTAATCACGGGACGCGCGGAAAAACTGTTTTTT
NA,TRBJ2-1,NA,TRBV5-1,CASSLVPGYSYNEQFF,TGCGCCAGCAGCTTGGTGCCAGGGTACTCCTACAATGAGCAGTTCTTC
NA,TRBJ1-1,TRBD1,TRBV10-1,CASTGTGARNTEAFF,TGCGCCAGTACCGGGACAGGGGCGCGGAACACTGAAGCTTTCTTT
NA,TRBJ2-4,NA,TRBV7-9,CASSLEGGTKNIQYF,TGTGCCAGCAGCTTAGAAGGGGGAACCAAAAACATTCAGTACTTC
NA,TRBJ2-2,NA,TRBV2,CASSDGRAGNTGELFF,TGTGCCAGCAGTGATGGGAGAGCAGGAAACACCGGGGAGCTGTTTTTT
NA,TRBJ2-3,NA,TRBV5-4,CASSLVADTQYF,TGTGCCAGCAGCTTGGTCGCAGATACGCAGTATTTT
NA,TRBJ1-2,NA,TRBV6-1,CASSDRGAGLTESYGYTF,TGTGCCAGCAGTGACCGCGGGGCAGGGCTGACTGAAAGCTATGGCTACACCTTC
NA,TRBJ2-5,NA,TRBV27,CASIKRGGGQETQYF,TGTGCCAGCATCAAAAGAGGGGGTGGTCAAGAGACCCAGTACTTC
NA,TRBJ2-3,TRBD2,TRBV7-9,CASSLGLAGGADTQYF,TGTGCCAGCAGCTTAGGGCTAGCGGGGGGGGCAGATACGCAGTATTTT
NA,TRBJ2-7,NA,TRBV11-2,CASSLDRHRPQYF,TGTGCCAGCAGCTTAGATCGGCACAGGCCCCAGTACTTC
NA,TRBJ1-4,NA,TRBV6-5,CASSYRQEEKLFF,TGTGCCAGCAGTTACAGACAGGAGGAAAAACTGTTTTTT
NA,TRBJ2-3,TRBD2,TRBV7-2,CASSYRLAGGTTDTQYF,TGTGCCAGCAGCTACCGACTAGCGGGGGGGACCACAGATACGCAGTATTTT
NA,TRBJ1-1,NA,TRBV4-1,CASSQRAVNTEAFF,TGCGCCAGCAGCCAAAGAGCGGTGAACACTGAAGCTTTCTTT
few,TRBJ1-1,TRBD1,TRBV6-6,CASGQEPNTEAFF,TGTGCCAGCGGACAGGAACCGAACACTGAAGCTTTCTTT
few,TRBJ1-2,TRBD1,TRBV7-2,CASSLGPRQGNYGYTF,TGTGCCAGCAGCTTAGGTCCGAGACAGGGTAACTATGGCTACACCTTC
NA,TRBJ1-6,NA,TRBV2,CASVPRRGNNSPLHF,TGTGCCAGCGTCCCGCGACGGGGAAATAATTCACCCCTCCACTTT
NA,TRBJ2-1,TRBD2,TRBV5-1,CASSSAGLAGELRMNEQFF,TGCGCCAGCAGCTCGGCGGGACTAGCGGGGGAATTACGGATGAATGAGCAGTTCTTC
NA,TRBJ2-7,TRBD1,TRBV5-1,CASSLTTGVSYEQYF,TGCGCCAGCAGCTTGACGACAGGGGTAAGCTACGAGCAGTACTTC
NA,TRBJ1-3,NA,TRBV5-8,CASSLDDPTGARGNTIYF,TGTGCCAGCAGCTTGGACGACCCGACGGGCGCGCGGGGAAACACCATATATTTT
NA,TRBJ1-1,NA,TRBV11-2,CASSPSINTNTEAFF,TGTGCCAGCAGCCCTAGCATTAACACGAACACTGAAGCTTTCTTT
few,TRBJ2-2,TRBD1,TRBV4-1,CASSQMGQVGELFF,TGCGCCAGCAGCCAGATGGGACAGGTCGGGGAGCTGTTTTTT
few,TRBJ1-4,NA,TRBV7-8,CASSLLSGLPHSLLFF,TGTGCCAGCAGCTTACTTTCCGGCCTTCCCCATAGTTTGCTGTTTTTT
NA,TRBJ1-2,NA,TRBV6-1,CASGQNYGYTF,TGTGCCAGCGGGCAGAACTATGGCTACACCTTC
NA,TRBJ1-2,NA,TRBV5-1,CASRPDGSLSNGYTF,TGCGCCAGCAGGCCCGACGGGTCCCTTTCGAATGGCTACACCTTC
NA,TRBJ2-7,NA,TRBV9,CASSVGSDRNYEQYF,TGTGCCAGCAGCGTAGGCTCTGACAGGAACTACGAGCAGTACTTC
NA,TRBJ1-6,TRBD1,TRBV30,CAWDREYNSPLHF,TGTGCCTGGGACAGGGAATATAATTCACCCCTCCACTTT
NA,TRBJ1-2,TRBD1,TRBV30,CAWTRGQAGGYTF,TGTGCCTGGACCAGGGGGCAAGCTGGAGGCTACACCTTC
NA,TRBJ1-5,NA,TRBV2,CASSENLWQPQHF,TGTGCCAGCAGTGAAAACCTCTGGCAGCCCCAGCATTTT
NA,TRBJ1-2,NA,TRBV5-6,CASSASDSSNYGYTF,TGTGCCAGCAGCGCCTCGGACAGTTCAAACTATGGCTACACCTTC
NA,TRBJ1-6,NA,TRBV18,CASSLTPRGNSPLHF,TGTGCCAGCTCACTGACCCCTAGGGGTAATTCACCCCTCCACTTT
NA,TRBJ1-1,TRBD1,TRBV5-1,CASSSTGGVNTEAFF,TGCGCCAGCAGCTCGACAGGGGGCGTGAACACTGAAGCTTTCTTT
NA,TRBJ1-2,NA,TRBV7-2,CASSLNSYGYTF,TGTGCCAGCAGCTTAAACTCCTATGGCTACACCTTC
NA,TRBJ2-5,NA,TRBV5-1,CASSWQGFQETQYF,TGCGCCAGCAGCTGGCAGGGGTTCCAAGAGACCCAGTACTTC
NA,TRBJ2-5,NA,TRBV7-2,CASSLVADPIVETQYF,TGTGCCAGCAGCTTAGTCGCGGATCCTATAGTAGAGACCCAGTACTTC
NA,TRBJ1-6,NA,TRBV5-1,CASRGTQDNSPLHF,TGCGCCAGCAGGGGGACCCAGGATAATTCACCCCTCCACTTT
NA,TRBJ1-5,NA,TRBV7-9,CASRLDGSNQPQHF,TGTGCCAGCAGACTCGACGGAAGCAATCAGCCCCAGCATTTT
NA,TRBJ2-1,NA,TRBV9,CASSEAIYNEQFF,TGTGCCAGCAGCGAGGCTATATACAATGAGCAGTTCTTC
few,TRBJ1-1,NA,TRBV4-1,CASSQVFETEAFF,TGCGCCAGCAGCCAAGTATTTGAGACTGAAGCTTTCTTT
NA,TRBJ1-5,NA,TRBV7-9,CASSLAGHNQPQHF,TGTGCCAGCAGCTTAGCAGGGCACAATCAGCCCCAGCATTTT
NA,TRBJ1-1,NA,TRBV19,CASTSPHMNTEAFF,TGTGCCAGTACGAGTCCGCACATGAACACTGAAGCTTTCTTT
NA,TRBJ2-1,NA,TRBV5-3,CARSLFWVTTTSSYNEQFF,TGTGCCAGAAGCTTGTTTTGGGTTACAACTACGAGCTCCTACAATGAGCAGTTCTTC
NA,TRBJ2-2,NA,TRBV2,CATPGSGTNTGELFF,TGTGCCACCCCGGGTAGCGGAACGAACACCGGGGAGCTGTTTTTT
NA,TRBJ2-5,NA,TRBV6-5,CASSRGHQETQYF,TGTGCCAGCAGCCGGGGACACCAAGAGACCCAGTACTTC
NA,TRBJ1-2,NA,TRBV6-6,CASSRADRPNYGYTF,TGTGCCAGCAGCCGGGCCGACAGACCCAACTATGGCTACACCTTC
NA,TRBJ1-5,NA,TRBV15,CATSRGETSNQPQHF,TGTGCCACCAGCAGAGGAGAGACTAGCAATCAGCCCCAGCATTTT
NA,TRBJ2-3,TRBD2,TRBV15,CATSGPSGDTDTQYF,TGTGCCACCAGCGGTCCTAGCGGGGACACAGATACGCAGTATTTT
NA,TRBJ1-4,NA,TRBV6-4,CASSADGVGEKLFF,TGTGCCAGCAGTGCGGACGGGGTGGGAGAAAAACTGTTTTTT
NA,TRBJ2-7,TRBD1,TRBV7-2,CASSVNRGLSEQYF,TGTGCCAGCAGCGTAAACAGGGGGCTTAGCGAGCAGTACTTC
NA,TRBJ1-5,NA,TRBV4-1,CASSQVLGNQPQHF,TGCGCCAGCAGCCAAGTGCTCGGAAATCAGCCCCAGCATTTT
NA,TRBJ1-1,NA,TRBV7-9,CASSYAGFLGTEAFF,TGTGCCAGCAGCTACGCAGGGTTCTTGGGCACTGAAGCTTTCTTT
NA,TRBJ2-5,TRBD2,TRBV5-1,CASSTGTSPGRSQYF,TGCGCCAGCAGCACAGGGACTAGCCCTGGTCGGTCCCAGTACTTC
NA,TRBJ1-3,NA,TRBV18,CASSSAPSNSGNTIYF,TGTGCCAGCTCGTCCGCACCCAGCAACTCTGGAAACACCATATATTTT
NA,TRBJ1-5,TRBD1,TRBV5-6,CASSPRGQGASQPQHF,TGTGCCAGCAGCCCGAGAGGACAGGGGGCCTCTCAGCCCCAGCATTTT
NA,TRBJ2-1,NA,TRBV2,CASSSYNEQFF,TGTGCCAGCAGCAGTTACAATGAGCAGTTCTTC